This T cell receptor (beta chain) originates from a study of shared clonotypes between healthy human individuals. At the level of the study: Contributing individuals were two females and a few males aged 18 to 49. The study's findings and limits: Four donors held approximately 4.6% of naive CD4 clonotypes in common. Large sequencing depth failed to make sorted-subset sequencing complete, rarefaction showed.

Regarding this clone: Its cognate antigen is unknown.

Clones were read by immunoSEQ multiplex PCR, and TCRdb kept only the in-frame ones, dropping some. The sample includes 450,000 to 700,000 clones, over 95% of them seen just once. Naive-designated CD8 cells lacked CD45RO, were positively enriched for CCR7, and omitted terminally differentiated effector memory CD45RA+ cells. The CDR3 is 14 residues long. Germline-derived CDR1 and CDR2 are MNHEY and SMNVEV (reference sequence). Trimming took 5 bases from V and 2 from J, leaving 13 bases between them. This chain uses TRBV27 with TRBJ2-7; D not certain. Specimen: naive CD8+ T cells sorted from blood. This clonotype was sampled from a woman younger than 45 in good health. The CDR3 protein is CASSPTAATYEQYF. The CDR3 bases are TGTGCCAGCAGTCCCACGGCAGCAACCTACGAGCAGTACTTC.